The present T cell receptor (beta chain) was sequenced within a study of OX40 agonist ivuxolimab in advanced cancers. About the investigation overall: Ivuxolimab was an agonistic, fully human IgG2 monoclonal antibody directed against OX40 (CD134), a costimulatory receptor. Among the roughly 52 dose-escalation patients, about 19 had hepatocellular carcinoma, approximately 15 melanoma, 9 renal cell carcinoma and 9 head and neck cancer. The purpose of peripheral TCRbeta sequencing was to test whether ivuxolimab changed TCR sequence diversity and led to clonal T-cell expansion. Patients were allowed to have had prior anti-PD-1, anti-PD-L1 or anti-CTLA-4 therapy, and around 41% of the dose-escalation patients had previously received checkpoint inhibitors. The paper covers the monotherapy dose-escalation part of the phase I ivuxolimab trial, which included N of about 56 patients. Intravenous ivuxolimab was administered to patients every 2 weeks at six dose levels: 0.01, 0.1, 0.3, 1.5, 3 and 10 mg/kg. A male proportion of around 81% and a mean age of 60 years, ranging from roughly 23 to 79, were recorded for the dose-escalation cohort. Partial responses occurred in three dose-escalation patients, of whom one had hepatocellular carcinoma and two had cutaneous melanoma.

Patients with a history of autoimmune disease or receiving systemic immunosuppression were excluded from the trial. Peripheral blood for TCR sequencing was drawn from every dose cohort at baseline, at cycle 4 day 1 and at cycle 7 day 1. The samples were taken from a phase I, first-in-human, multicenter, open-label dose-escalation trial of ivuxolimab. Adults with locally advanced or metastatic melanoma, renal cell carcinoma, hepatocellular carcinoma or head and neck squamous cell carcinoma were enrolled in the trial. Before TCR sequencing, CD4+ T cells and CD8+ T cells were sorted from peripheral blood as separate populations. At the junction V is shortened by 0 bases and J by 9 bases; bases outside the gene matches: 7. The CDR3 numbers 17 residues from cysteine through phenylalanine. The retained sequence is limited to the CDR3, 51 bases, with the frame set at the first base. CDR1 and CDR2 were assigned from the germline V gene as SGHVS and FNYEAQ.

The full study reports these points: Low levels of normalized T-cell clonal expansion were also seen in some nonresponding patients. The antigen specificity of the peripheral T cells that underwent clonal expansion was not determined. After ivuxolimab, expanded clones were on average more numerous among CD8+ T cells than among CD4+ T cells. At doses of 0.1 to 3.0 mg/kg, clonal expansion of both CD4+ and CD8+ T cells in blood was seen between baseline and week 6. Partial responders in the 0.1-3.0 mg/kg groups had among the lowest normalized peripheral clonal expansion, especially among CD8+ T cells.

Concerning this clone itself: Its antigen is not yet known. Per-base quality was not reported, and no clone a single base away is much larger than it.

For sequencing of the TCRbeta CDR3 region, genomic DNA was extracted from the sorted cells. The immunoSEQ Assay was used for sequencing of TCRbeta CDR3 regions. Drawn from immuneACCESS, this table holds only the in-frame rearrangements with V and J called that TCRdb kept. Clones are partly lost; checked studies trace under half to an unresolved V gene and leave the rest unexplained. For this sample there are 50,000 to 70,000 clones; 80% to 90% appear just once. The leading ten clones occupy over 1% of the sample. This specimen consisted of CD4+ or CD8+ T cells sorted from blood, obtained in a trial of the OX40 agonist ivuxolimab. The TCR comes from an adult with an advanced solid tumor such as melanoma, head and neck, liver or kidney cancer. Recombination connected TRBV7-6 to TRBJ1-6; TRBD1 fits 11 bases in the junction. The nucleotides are TGTGCCAGCAGCTTAGCGGCCTCGGGACAGGGGGGTTCACCCCTCCACTTT. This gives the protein CASSLAASGQGGSPLHF.